The count of the clone carrying this T cell receptor (beta chain) is one. The data were produced by immunoSEQ multiplex PCR, yet TCRdb's version contains in-frame clones alone and is incomplete. The data contain approximately 110,000 clones, 81% of them seen just once; the ten biggest clones take up 1.5% to 1.7%. The sample originates from a study of blood T cell repertoires in COVID-19. On the study more broadly: The study drew acute and convalescent COVID-19 samples from the United States, Italy and Spain. Sample material is recorded as cDNA or gDNA derived from T cells, B-cell-depleted T cells, or PBMCs.

The CDR3 runs to 13 residues. Trimming removed 8 bases from V and 4 bases from J; junction bases left unmatched: 4. Germline assignment: CDR1 MDHEN and CDR2 SYDVKM. Sequencing was performed on peripheral blood. The chain combines TRBV28 with TRBJ1-1; 10 nucleotides line up with TRBD1. The sequence was obtained from a man aged 45-60 years with acute or convalescent COVID-19. CDR3 sequence: CASSGQGTTEAFF. DNA for the CDR3: TGTGCCAGCTCGGGACAGGGGACCACTGAAGCTTTCTTT.